Given below is one T cell receptor beta chain in context. These data originate in a study of T-cell reconstitution after alpha-beta-depleted transplantation in children. Construction of the TCRbeta library involved unique molecular identifiers. One entry per CDR3 protein results from TCRdb running MiXCR on the PCR reads. Here the sample spans 500,000 to 600,000 distinct CDR3 sequences, 18% being singletons. The receptor's source is a human donor who donated a stem cell graft to a child with acute lymphoblastic leukemia. The sequenced sample was PBMCs from the stem cell graft donor, obtained from the stem cell graft.

The CDR3 bases are TGTGCCAGCTCATCTACCCCGGTCGTCCACGAGCAGTACTTC. It encodes CASSSTPVVHEQYF. The chain couples TRBV18 to TRBJ2-7; D uncertain. V gave up 5 bases and J gave up 5 bases, with 16 bases separating them. Germline assignment: CDR1 KGHSH and CDR2 LQKENI. The CDR3 length is 14 residues.